One and the same sample provided the 23 T cell receptor beta chains below, sequenced in a study of radiation and T cells in renal cell carcinoma. The repertoire was sequenced with immunoSEQ multiplex PCR; TCRdb's copy has only in-frame clones and lacks some. The data hold roughly 130,000 clones, with around nine tenths observed a single time. Time point of the sample: baseline pretreatment blood. The treatment was: 15 Gy SBRT to primary tumor, nephrectomy 4 weeks later. The sample was blood, taken from a patient whose treatment included radiotherapy and nephrectomy. These receptor sequences come from a woman in her 50s with renal cell carcinoma.

This chain uses TRBV10-3 with TRBJ2-5; D possibly corresponds to TRBD2 (5 bases). V shed 2 bases and J shed 1 base, with 5 bases lying between them. This CDR3 has 13 residues. The germline gives CDR1 ENHRY, CDR2 SYGVKD. The CDR3 loop is CAISERGQETQYF. The CDR3 coding sequence is TGTGCCATCAGTGAGCGGGGCCAAGAGACCCAGTACTTC.

This chain joins TRBV7-2 and TRBJ1-1, with TRBD1 identical over 8 bases. CDR1 and CDR2 (germline): SGHTA, FQGNSA. V lost 4 bases, J lost 6 bases, and 4 bases stayed unmatched. The CDR3 contains 13 residues. The CDR3 here is CASSSYRGSEAFF. CDR3 coding DNA: TGTGCCAGCAGCTCCTACAGGGGGTCTGAAGCTTTCTTT.

Worth noting for this clone: One end of the junction does not line up with germline, which may come from a read error. This sequence joins TRBV10-3 and TRBJ2-5; 8 nucleotides align to TRBD2. The CDR3 sequence is 15 residues long. Germline assignment: CDR1 ENHRY and CDR2 SYGVKD. CDR3 amino acids: CASSYHRDMSGGGNF. DNA for the CDR3: TGTGCCAGCAGTTATCACAGGGATATGTCGGGAGGGGGTAACTTC.

The V gene is TRBV2, the J gene TRBJ2-5, with no clear D. The J call may be in error: the DNA end matches TRBJ2-7 better. The CDR3 is made up of 12 amino acids. Germline CDR1 is SNHLY and CDR2 is FYNNEI. CDR3 coding DNA: TGTGCCAGCAGTACGCCGGGCTACGAGCAGTACTTC. It encodes CASSTPGYEQYF.

The genes are TRBV5-4 and TRBJ1-2, with 7 bases matching TRBD1. Losses at the gene ends were 4 bases for V and 2 bases for J; bases not matched to a gene: 2. CDR1 and CDR2 (germline): SGHNT, YYREEE (reference sequence). CDR3 length: 13 residues. CDR3 coding DNA: TGTGCCAGCAGCGAGACAGGGAACTATGGCTACACCTTC. Protein: CASSETGNYGYTF.

The CDR3 here is CASSEAPPWPPYEQYF. The CDR3 nucleotides read TGTGCCAGCAGTGAAGCCCCCCCGTGGCCCCCCTACGAGCAGTACTTC. J is TRBJ2-7 and V is TRBV2; D uncertain. CDR3 length: 16 residues. The V gene's germline CDR1 is SNHLY and CDR2 FYNNEI. V was cut by 0 bases and J by 2 bases, with 14 bases left in between. Full variable domain (rest looked up from reference TRBV2 and TRBJ2-7): EPEVTQTPSHQVTQMGQEVILRCVPISNHLYFYWYRQILGQKVEFLVSFYNNEISEKSEIFDDQFSVERPDGSNFTLKIRSTKLEDSAMYFCASSEAPPWPPYEQYFGPGTRLTVT.

A single count supports this clone. V usage is TRBV19 and J usage is TRBJ2-5; no clear D gene. Trimming shortened V by 4 bases and J by 1 base, and 7 bases separated the two germline ends. The CDR3 is made up of 13 amino acids. The germline V gene encodes CDR1 LNHDA and CDR2 SQIVND (reference sequence). CDR3 amino acids: CASSTGSQETQYF. In DNA, the CDR3 is TGTGCCAGTAGTACAGGCAGCCAAGAGACCCAGTACTTC.

Details on this clone: Mismatch with germline at one junction end may stem from a read error. V and J are TRBV7-2 and TRBJ2-2; tentatively, D is TRBD1 (6 bases). Germline V lookup: CDR1 SGHTA, CDR2 FQGNSA. The CDR3 length is 16 residues. This chain's CDR3 is CASILLPWTVSGELFF. The CDR3 region has the DNA TGTGCCAGCATCTTACTTCCCTGGACAGTCTCCGGGGAGCTGTTTTTT. Full variable domain (rest looked up from reference TRBV7-2 and TRBJ2-2): GAGVSQSPSNKVTEKGKDVELRCDPISGHTALYWYRQSLGQGLEFLIYFQGNSAPDKSGLPSDRFSAERTGGSVSTLTIQRTQQEDSAVYLCASILLPWTVSGELFFGEGSRLTVL.

The chain uses TRBV6-6 and TRBJ2-3; perhaps TRBD2 as D (5 bases). The CDR3 covers 15 residues. V was cut by 8 bases and J by 6 bases, with 21 bases left in between. In germline, CDR1 is MNHNY, CDR2 SVGAGI (reference sequence). The CDR3 here is CASSRTAGEEDTQYF. The DNA for the CDR3 is TGTGCCAGCTCGCGGACGGCGGGCGAAGAGGATACGCAGTATTTT.

The chain couples TRBV10-1 to TRBJ2-7; D is unclear. This CDR3 comprises 15 residues. V dropped 7 bases and J dropped 0 bases, with 16 bases sitting between them. Germline lookup yields CDR1 WNHNN and CDR2 SYGVQD (reference sequence). This CDR3 is CASTLVGGPSYEQYF. The CDR3 DNA reads TGCGCCAGCACCCTCGTCGGCGGTCCCTCCTACGAGCAGTACTTC.

In its sample, this clone was seen a few times. The V call is TRBV30, the J call TRBJ1-6, with 8 positions matching TRBD1. The CDR3 covers 15 residues. The germline CDR1 and CDR2 sequences are GTSNPN and SVGIG (reference sequence). The V segment lost 3 bases and the J segment 8 bases; nucleotides outside the gene matches: 9. CDR3 coding DNA: TGTGCCTGGAGCCGCCCTGGACAGGGTTATTCACCCCTCCACTTT. Its protein product is CAWSRPGQGYSPLHF.

The chain links TRBV5-6 to TRBJ1-2, with D possibly matching TRBD1 (6 bases). Per the germline V gene, CDR1 is SGHDT and CDR2 is YYEEEE. This CDR3 is 15 amino acids long. V lost 2 bases, J lost 4 bases, and 15 bases lay in between. The DNA of the CDR3 is TGTGCCAGCAGCTTTGTGGTGGACAGCCCCTATGGCTACACCTTC. Translated: CASSFVVDSPYGYTF.

This clone was detected a few times. The chain couples TRBV5-1 to TRBJ1-1; tentatively, D is TRBD1 (6 bases). This CDR3 contains 15 residues. V gave up 0 bases and J gave up 5 bases, with 14 bases separating them. Germline-derived CDR1 and CDR2 are SGHRS and YFSETQ. CDR3 residues: CASSLEQGGQTEAFF. In nucleotides, the CDR3 is TGCGCCAGCAGCTTGGAACAGGGAGGCCAGACTGAAGCTTTCTTT.

V usage is TRBV7-2 and J usage is TRBJ1-1; possibly TRBD1 for D (6 bases). This CDR3 spans 15 amino acids. From germline, CDR1 is SGHTA and CDR2 FQGNSA. Trimming took off 5 bases at V and 4 bases at J, with 17 bases between the two ends. The CDR3 region has the DNA TGTGCCAGCAGCCCAATAACAGGGAGGGGCACTGAAGCTTTCTTT. It codes for CASSPITGRGTEAFF.

The chain links TRBV13 to TRBJ2-1; the D gene is possibly TRBD2 (6 bases). Germline CDR1 and CDR2: PRHDT and FYEKMQ (reference sequence). Trimming removed 0 bases at V and 7 bases at J, with 10 bases between. The CDR3 length is 14 residues. For the CDR3, the DNA is TGTGCCAGCAGCTTAGGCCTAGCGACAAATGAGCAGTTCTTC. Its translation: CASSLGLATNEQFF.

The chain uses TRBV4-2 and TRBJ1-5; possibly TRBD1 for D (5 bases). This CDR3 has 18 residues. The germline CDR1 and CDR2 sequences are LGHNA and YNFKEQ. V dropped 0 bases and J dropped 1 base, with 16 bases sitting between them. CDR3 in DNA: TGTGCCAGCAGCCAAGATCCGGGGCAGGCAGGGAGCAATCAGCCCCAGCATTTT. Translated: CASSQDPGQAGSNQPQHF.

The V gene is TRBV7-9, the J gene TRBJ2-6, with a possible D match to TRBD1 (6 bases). This CDR3 is 16 amino acids long. Germline loops: CDR1 SEHNR, CDR2 FQNEAQ (reference sequence). Between the trimmed V and J ends, which lost 5 bases and 0 bases, there was a span of 11 bases. CDR3 sequence: CASSRYRASGANVLTF. For the CDR3, the DNA is TGTGCCAGCAGCAGATACAGGGCCTCTGGGGCCAACGTCCTGACTTTC.

The V gene is TRBV7-3, the J gene TRBJ1-2; the D gene is possibly TRBD1 (5 bases). Germline V gene lookup returns CDR1 SGHTA and CDR2 FQGTGA. The CDR3 consists of 15 residues. With 2 bases removed from V and 4 bases from J, the gap between germline ends came to 14 bases. The DNA of the CDR3 is TGTGCCAGCAGCTTAGGGGAGGCAGGGAGCTATGGCTACACCTTC. Translating it yields CASSLGEAGSYGYTF.

The sample holds one count of this clone. V and J are TRBV9 and TRBJ2-1; TRBD2 is a possible D gene (6 bases). Trimming shortened V by 0 bases and J by 0 bases, and 10 bases separated the two germline ends. CDR3 size: 16 residues. Germline V gene lookup returns CDR1 SGDLS and CDR2 YYNGEE. CDR3 DNA sequence: TGTGCCAGCAGCGTAGGTGCGGGGCACTCCTACAATGAGCAGTTCTTC. It specifies CASSVGAGHSYNEQFF.

CDR3 sequence: CASSSLGSGANVLTF. In DNA form, the CDR3 reads TGTGCCAGCAGCTCCCTGGGATCTGGGGCCAACGTCCTGACTTTC. This sequence joins TRBV4-2 and TRBJ2-6; no clear D gene. The germline CDR1 and CDR2 sequences are LGHNA and YNFKEQ. V was clipped by 5 bases and J by 1 base, with 9 bases between them. The CDR3 contains 15 residues.

Of note for this clone: One end of the junction is discordant with germline, which a read error may explain. The chain carries TRBV2 and TRBJ1-6; D uncertain. This CDR3 spans 15 amino acids. The germline CDR1 and CDR2 sequences are SNHLY and FYNNEI. CDR3 region: CASSARPTYNSPLRF. CDR3 bases: TGTGCCAGCAGTGCCCGGCCAACCTATAATTCACCCCTCCGCTTT. The entire variable domain, with the rest obtained from reference TRBV2 and TRBJ1-6, is as follows: EPEVTQTPSHQVTQMGQEVILRCVPISNHLYFYWYRQILGQKVEFLVSFYNNEISEKSEIFDDQFSVERPDGSNFTLKIRSTKLEDSAMYFCASSARPTYNSPLRFGNGTRLTVT.

V and J are TRBV4-1 and TRBJ1-1; unclear D gene. CDR1 and CDR2 (germline): MGHRA, YSYEKL. V lost 0 bases, J lost 3 bases, and 8 bases lay in between. The CDR3 is 14 amino acids. This chain's CDR3 is CASSQDGDDTEAFF. In DNA form, the CDR3 reads TGCGCCAGCAGCCAAGATGGGGATGACACTGAAGCTTTCTTT.

The chain couples TRBV4-3 to TRBJ2-5; 7 bases agree with TRBD2. The trim removed 0 bases at V and 7 bases at J, leaving 8 bases unmatched. The germline gives CDR1 LGHNA, CDR2 YSLEER. The CDR3 loop spans 15 amino acids. CDR3 residues: CASSQDWGRDRTQYF. CDR3 nucleotides: TGCGCCAGCAGCCAAGATTGGGGGAGGGATAGGACCCAGTACTTC.